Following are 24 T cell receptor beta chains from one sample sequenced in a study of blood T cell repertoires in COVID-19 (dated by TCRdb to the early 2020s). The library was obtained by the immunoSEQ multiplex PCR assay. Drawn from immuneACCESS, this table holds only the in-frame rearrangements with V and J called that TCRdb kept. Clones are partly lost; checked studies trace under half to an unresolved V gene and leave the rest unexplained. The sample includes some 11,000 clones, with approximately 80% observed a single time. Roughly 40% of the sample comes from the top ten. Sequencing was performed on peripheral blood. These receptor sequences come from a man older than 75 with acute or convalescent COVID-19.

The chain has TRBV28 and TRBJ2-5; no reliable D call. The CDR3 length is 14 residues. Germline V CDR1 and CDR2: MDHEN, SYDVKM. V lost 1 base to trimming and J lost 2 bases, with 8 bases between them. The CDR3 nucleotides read TGTGCCAGCAGTTTATCCCCCAGACAAGAGACCCAGTACTTC. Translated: CASSLSPRQETQYF.

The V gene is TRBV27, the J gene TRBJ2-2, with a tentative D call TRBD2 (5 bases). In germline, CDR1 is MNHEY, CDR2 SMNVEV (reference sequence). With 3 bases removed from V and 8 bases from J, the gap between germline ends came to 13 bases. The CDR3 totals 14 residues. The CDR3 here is CASSFYGVSGELFF. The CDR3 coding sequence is TGTGCCAGCAGTTTTTACGGGGTTTCTGGGGAGCTGTTTTTT.

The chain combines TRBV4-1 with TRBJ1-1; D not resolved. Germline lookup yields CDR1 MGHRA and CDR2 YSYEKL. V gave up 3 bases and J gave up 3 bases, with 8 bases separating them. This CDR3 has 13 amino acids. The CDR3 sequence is CASSQSVYTEAFF. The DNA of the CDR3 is TGCGCCAGCAGCCAGTCTGTTTACACTGAAGCTTTCTTT.

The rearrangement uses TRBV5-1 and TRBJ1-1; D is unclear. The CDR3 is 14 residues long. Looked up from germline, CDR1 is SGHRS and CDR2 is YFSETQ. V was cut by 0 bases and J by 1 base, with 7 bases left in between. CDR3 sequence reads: CASSLDSRNTEAFF. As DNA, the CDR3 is TGCGCCAGCAGCTTGGACAGTCGGAACACTGAAGCTTTCTTT. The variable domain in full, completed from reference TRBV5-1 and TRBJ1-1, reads KAGVTQTPRYLIKTRGQQVTLSCSPISGHRSVSWYQQTPGQGLQFLFEYFSETQRNKGNFPGRFSGRQFSNSRSEMNVSTLELGDSALYLCASSLDSRNTEAFFGQGTRLTVV.

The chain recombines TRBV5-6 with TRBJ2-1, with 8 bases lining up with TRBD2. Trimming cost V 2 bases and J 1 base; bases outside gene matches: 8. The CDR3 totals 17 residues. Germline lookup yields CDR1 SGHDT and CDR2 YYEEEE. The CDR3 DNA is TGTGCCAGCAGCTTCTTTGCGGGGGGCGGGTCCTACAATGAGCAGTTCTTC. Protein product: CASSFFAGGGSYNEQFF.

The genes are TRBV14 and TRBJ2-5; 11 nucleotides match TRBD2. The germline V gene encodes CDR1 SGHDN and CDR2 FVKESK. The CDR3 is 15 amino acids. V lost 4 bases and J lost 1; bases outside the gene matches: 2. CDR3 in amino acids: CASSPLAGGQETQYF. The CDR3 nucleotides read TGTGCCAGCAGCCCCCTAGCGGGGGGCCAAGAGACCCAGTACTTC.

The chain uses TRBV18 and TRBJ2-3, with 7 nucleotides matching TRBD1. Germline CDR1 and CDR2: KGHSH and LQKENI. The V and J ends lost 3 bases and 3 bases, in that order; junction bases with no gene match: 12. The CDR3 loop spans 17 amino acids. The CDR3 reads CASSPFLRQGRTDTQYF. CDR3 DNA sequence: TGTGCCAGCTCACCGTTCCTAAGACAGGGTCGGACAGATACGCAGTATTTT.

This CDR3 reads CASSHRSGGMKQETQYF. As DNA, the CDR3 is TGTGCCAGCAGCCATAGGTCAGGGGGGATGAAACAAGAGACCCAGTACTTC. The chain is built from TRBV3-1 (or the pseudogene TRBV3-2) and TRBJ2-5; D may be TRBD1 (7 bases). Germline loops: CDR1 LGHDT, CDR2 YNNKEL (reference sequence). The CDR3 spans 17 residues. V was pared by 3 bases and J by 2 bases, with 19 bases between.

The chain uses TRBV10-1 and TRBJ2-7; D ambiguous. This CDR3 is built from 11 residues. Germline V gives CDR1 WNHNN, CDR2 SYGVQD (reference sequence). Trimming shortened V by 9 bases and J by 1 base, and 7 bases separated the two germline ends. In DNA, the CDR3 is TGCGCCAGTCCTCGGTCCTACGAGCAGTACTTC. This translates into CASPRSYEQYF.

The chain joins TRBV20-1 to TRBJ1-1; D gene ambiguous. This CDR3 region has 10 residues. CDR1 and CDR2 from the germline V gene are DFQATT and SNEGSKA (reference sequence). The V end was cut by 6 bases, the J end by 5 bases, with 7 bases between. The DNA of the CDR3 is TGCAGTGCCGGGTGGACTGAAGCTTTCTTT. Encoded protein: CSAGWTEAFF.

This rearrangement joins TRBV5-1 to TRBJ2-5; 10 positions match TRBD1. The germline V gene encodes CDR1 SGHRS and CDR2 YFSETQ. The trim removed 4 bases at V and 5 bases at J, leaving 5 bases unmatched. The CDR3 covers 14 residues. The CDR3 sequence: CASSPGQGRETQYF. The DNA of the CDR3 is TGCGCCAGCAGCCCGGGACAGGGGAGGGAGACCCAGTACTTC.

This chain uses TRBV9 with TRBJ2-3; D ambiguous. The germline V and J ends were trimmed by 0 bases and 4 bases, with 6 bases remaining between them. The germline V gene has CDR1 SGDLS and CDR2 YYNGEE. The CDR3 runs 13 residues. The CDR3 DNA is TGTGCCAGCAGCGTAGGCCGGGCAGATACGCAGTATTTT. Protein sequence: CASSVGRADTQYF.

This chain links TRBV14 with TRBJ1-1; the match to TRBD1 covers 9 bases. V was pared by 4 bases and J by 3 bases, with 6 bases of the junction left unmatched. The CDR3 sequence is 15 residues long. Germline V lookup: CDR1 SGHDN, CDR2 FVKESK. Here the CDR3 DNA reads TGTGCCAGCAGCCGCGGTGGGACAGGGCACACTGAAGCTTTCTTT. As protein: CASSRGGTGHTEAFF.

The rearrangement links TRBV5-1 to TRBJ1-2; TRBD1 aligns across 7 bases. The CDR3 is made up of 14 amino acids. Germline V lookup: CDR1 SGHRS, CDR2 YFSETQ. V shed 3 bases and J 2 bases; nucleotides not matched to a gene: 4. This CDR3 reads CASSSGQTNYGYTF. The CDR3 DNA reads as TGCGCCAGCAGCTCGGGACAGACAAACTATGGCTACACCTTC. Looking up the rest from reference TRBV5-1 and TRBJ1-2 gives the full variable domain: KAGVTQTPRYLIKTRGQQVTLSCSPISGHRSVSWYQQTPGQGLQFLFEYFSETQRNKGNFPGRFSGRQFSNSRSEMNVSTLELGDSALYLCASSSGQTNYGYTFGSGTRLTVV.

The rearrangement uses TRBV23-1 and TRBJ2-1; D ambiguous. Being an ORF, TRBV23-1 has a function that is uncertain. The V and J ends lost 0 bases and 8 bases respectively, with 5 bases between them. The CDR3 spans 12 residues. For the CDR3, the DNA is TGCGCCAGCAGTCAATCTGTCTATGAGCAGTTCTTC. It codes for CASSQSVYEQFF.

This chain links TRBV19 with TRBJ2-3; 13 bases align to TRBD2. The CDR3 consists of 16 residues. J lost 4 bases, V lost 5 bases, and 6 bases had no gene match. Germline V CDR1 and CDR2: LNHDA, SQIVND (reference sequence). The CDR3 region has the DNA TGTGCCAGTAGTCCCCGGACTAGCGGGGGTGCAGATACGCAGTATTTT. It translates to CASSPRTSGGADTQYF.

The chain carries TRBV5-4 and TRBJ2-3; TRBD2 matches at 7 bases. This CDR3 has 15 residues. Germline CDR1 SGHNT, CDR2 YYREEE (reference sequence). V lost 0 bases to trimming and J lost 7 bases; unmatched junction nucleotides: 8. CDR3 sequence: CASSLGGGGGYTQYF. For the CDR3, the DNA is TGTGCCAGCAGCTTGGGCGGCGGGGGAGGGTATACGCAGTATTTT.

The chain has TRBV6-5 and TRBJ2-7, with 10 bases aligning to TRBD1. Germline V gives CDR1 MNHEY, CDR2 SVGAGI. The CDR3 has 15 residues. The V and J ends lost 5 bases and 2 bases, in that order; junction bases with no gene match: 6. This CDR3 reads CASSPTGTGAYEQYF. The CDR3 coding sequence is TGTGCCAGCAGTCCTACCGGGACAGGGGCCTACGAGCAGTACTTC.

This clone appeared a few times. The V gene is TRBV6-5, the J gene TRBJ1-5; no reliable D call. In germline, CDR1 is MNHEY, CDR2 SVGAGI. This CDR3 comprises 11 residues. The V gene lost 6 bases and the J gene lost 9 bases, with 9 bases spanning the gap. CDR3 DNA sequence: TGTGCCAGCAGCGAGGAATTGCCCCAGCATTTT. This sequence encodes CASSEELPQHF.

The CDR3 DNA is TGTGCCAGCAGCTTTACTCACCGACAGCGCTCCTATGGCTACACCTTC. Translation gives CASSFTHRQRSYGYTF. This chain links TRBV11-2 with TRBJ1-2; possible D gene TRBD1, 5 bases. This CDR3 comprises 16 residues. The germline CDR1 and CDR2 sequences are SGHAT and FQNNGV. V was pared by 3 bases and J by 4 bases, with 18 bases between. The full variable domain, completed using reference TRBV11-2 and TRBJ1-2, is EAGVAQSPRYKIIEKRQSVAFWCNPISGHATLYWYQQILGQGPKLLIQFQNNGVVDDSQLPKDRFSAERLKGVDSTLKIQPAKLEDSAVYLCASSFTHRQRSYGYTFGSGTRLTVV.

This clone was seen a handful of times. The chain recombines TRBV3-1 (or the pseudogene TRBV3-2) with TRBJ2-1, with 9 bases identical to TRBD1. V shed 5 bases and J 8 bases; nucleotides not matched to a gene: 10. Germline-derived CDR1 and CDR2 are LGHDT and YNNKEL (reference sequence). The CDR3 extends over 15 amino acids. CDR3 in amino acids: CASSFTGTGSDEQFF. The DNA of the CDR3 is TGTGCCAGCAGCTTCACCGGGACAGGGTCGGATGAGCAGTTCTTC.

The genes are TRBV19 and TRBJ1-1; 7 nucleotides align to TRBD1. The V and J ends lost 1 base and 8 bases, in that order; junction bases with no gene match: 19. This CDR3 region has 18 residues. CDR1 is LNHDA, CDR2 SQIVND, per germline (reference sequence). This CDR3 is CASSIVFAPGQEGREAFF. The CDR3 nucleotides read TGTGCCAGTAGTATAGTTTTCGCTCCCGGACAGGAGGGTAGGGAAGCTTTCTTT.

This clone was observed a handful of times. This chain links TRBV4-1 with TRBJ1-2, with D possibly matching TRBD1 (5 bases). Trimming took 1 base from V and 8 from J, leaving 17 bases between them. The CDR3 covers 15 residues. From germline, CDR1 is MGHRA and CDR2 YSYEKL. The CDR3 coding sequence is TGCGCCAGCAGCCAAGTACCAACAGGACTATTAGGCTACACCTTC. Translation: CASSQVPTGLLGYTF.

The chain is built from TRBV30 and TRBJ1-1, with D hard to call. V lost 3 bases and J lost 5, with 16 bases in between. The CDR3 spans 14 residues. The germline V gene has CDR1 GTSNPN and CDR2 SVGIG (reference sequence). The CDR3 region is CAWRAGFRGTEAFF. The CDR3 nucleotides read TGTGCCTGGAGAGCGGGGTTTCGGGGTACTGAAGCTTTCTTT.